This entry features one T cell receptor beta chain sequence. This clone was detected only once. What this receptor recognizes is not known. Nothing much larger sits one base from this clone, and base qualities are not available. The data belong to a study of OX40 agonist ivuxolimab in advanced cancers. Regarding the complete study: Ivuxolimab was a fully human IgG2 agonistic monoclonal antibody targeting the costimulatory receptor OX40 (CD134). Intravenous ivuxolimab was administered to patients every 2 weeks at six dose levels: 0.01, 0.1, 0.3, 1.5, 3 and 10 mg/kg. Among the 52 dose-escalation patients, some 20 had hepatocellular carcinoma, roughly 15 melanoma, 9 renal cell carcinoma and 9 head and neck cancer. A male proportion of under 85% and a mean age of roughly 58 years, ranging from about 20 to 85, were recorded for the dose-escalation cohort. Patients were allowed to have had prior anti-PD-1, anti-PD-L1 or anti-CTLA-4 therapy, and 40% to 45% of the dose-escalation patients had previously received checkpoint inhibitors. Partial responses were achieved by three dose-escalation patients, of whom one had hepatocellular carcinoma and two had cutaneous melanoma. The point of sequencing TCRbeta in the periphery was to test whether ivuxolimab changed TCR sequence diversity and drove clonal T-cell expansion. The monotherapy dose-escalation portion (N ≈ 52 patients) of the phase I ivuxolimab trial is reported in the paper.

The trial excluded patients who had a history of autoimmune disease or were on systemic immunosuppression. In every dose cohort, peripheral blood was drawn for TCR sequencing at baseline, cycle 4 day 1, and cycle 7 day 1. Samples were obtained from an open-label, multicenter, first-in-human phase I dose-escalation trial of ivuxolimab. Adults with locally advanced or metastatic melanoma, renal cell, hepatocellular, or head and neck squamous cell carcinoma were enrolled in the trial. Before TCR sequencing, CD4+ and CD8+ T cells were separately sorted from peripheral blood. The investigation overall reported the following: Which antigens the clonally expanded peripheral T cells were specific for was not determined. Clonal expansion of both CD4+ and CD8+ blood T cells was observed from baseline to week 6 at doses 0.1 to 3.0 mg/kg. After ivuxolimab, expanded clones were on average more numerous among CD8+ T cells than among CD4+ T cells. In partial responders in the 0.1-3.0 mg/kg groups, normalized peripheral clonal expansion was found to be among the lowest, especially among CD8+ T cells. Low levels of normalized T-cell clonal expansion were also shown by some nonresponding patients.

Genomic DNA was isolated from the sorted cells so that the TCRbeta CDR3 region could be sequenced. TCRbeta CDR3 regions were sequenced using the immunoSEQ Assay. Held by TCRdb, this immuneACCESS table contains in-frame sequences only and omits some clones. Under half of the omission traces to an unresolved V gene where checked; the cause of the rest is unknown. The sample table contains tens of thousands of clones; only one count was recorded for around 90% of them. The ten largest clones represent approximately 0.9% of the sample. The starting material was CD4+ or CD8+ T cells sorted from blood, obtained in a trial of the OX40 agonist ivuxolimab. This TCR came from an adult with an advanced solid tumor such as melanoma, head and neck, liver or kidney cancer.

The DNA sequence follows: TGTGCCAGCAGCTCCGGACAGGACCACACTGAAGCTTTCTTT. This sequence encodes CASSSGQDHTEAFF. The chain links TRBV7-9 with TRBJ1-1; 7 central nucleotides agree with TRBD1. V loses 4 bases at its end and J loses 3 bases; junction bases beyond the gene matches: 5. Its CDR3 holds 14 amino acids, cysteine through phenylalanine. Only CDR3 DNA remains: 42 bases, in frame from the first base. From the germline V gene (reference sequence), CDR1 is SEHNR and CDR2 is FQNEAQ.